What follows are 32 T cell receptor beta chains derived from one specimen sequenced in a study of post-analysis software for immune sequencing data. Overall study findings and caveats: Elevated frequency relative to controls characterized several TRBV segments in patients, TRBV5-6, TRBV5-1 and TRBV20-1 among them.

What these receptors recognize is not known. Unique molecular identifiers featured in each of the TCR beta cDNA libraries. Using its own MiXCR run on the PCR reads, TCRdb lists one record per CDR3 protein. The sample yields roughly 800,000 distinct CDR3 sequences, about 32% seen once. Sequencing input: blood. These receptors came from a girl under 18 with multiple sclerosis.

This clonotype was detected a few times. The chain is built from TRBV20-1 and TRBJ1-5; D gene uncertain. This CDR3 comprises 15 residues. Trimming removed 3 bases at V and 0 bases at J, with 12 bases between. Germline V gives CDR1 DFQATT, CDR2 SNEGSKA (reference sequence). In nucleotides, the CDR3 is TGCAGTGCTAGGGATGGGCAGCTTAGCAATCAGCCCCAGCATTTT. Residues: CSARDGQLSNQPQHF.

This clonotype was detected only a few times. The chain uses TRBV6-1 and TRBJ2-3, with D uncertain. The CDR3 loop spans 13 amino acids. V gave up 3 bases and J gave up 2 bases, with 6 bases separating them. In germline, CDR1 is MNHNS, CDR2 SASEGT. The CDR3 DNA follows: TGTGCCAGCAGTGATTCACTCACAGATACGCAGTATTTT. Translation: CASSDSLTDTQYF.

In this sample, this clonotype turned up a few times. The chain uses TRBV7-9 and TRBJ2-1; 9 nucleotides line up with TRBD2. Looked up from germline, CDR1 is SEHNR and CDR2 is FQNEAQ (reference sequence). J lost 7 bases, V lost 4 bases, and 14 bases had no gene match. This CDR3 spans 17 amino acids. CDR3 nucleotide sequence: TGTGCCAGCAGCTCTACCCGGGGGCTAGCGGGGATGAATGAGCAGTTCTTC. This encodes CASSSTRGLAGMNEQFF.

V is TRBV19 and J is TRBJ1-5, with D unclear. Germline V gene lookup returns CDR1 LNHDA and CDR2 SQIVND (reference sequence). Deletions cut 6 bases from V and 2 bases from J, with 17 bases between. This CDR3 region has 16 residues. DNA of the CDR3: TGTGCCAGTAGCCCTGCGGGTGGAGTTGGCAATCAGCCCCAGCATTTT. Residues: CASSPAGGVGNQPQHF.

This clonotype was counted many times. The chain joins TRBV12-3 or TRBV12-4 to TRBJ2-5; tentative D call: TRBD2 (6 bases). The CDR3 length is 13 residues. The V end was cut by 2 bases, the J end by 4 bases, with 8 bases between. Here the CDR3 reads CASSLLGGETQYF. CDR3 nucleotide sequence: TGTGCCAGCAGTTTATTGGGAGGAGAGACCCAGTACTTC.

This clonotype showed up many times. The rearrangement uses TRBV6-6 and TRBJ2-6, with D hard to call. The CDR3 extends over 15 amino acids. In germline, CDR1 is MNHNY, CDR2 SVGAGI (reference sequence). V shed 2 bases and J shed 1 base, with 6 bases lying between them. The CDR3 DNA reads TGTGCCAGCAGTTACACGAAGTCTGGGGCCAACGTCCTGACTTTC. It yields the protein CASSYTKSGANVLTF.

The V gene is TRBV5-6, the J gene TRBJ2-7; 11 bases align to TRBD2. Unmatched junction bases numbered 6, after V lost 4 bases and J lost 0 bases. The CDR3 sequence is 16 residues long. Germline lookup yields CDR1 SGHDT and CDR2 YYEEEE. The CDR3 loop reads CASSLLTSGTSYEQYF. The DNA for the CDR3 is TGTGCCAGCAGCCTCCTGACTAGCGGGACCTCCTACGAGCAGTACTTC.

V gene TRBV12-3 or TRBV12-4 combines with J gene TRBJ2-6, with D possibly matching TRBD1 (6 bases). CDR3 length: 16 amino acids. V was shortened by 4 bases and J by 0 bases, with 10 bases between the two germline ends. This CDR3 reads CASSSPRGSGANVLTF. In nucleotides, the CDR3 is TGTGCCAGCAGTTCACCCAGGGGCTCTGGGGCCAACGTCCTGACTTTC.

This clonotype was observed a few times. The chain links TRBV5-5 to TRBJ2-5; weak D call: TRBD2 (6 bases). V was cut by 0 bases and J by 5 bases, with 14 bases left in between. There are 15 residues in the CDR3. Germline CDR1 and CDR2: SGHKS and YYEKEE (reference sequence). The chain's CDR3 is CASSLGDWGSETQYF. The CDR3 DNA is TGTGCCAGCAGCTTGGGGGACTGGGGGTCCGAGACCCAGTACTTC.

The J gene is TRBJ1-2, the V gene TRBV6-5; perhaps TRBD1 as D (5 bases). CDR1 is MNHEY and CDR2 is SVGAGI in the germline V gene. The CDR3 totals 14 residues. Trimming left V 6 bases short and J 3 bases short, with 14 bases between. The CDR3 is CASSGGHLDYGYTF. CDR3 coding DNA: TGTGCCAGCAGCGGCGGACACCTTGACTATGGCTACACCTTC.

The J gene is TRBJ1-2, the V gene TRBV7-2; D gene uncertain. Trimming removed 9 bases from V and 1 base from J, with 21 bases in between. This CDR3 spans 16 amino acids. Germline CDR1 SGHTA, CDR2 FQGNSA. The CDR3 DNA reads TGTGCCAGTAGTGATACTGTGGGTCGGGTTAACTATGGCTACACCTTC. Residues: CASSDTVGRVNYGYTF.

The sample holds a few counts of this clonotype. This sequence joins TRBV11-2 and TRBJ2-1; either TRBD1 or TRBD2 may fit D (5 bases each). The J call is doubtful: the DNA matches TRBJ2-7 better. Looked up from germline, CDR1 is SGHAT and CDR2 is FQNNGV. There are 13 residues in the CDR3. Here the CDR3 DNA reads TGTGCCAGCAGCCGGGACCACTCCTACGAGCAGTACTTC. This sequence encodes CASSRDHSYEQYF.

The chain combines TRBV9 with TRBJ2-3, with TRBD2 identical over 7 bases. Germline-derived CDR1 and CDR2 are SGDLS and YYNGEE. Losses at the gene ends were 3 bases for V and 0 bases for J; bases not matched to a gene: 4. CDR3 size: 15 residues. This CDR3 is CASSARDYSTDTQYF. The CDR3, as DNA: TGTGCCAGCAGCGCCAGGGACTACAGCACAGATACGCAGTATTTT.

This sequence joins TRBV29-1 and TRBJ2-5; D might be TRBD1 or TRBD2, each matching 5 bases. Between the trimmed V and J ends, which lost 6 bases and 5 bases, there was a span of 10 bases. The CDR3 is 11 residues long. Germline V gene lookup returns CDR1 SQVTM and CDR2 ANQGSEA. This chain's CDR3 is CSVREGETQYF. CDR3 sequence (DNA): TGCAGCGTCCGAGAGGGGGAGACCCAGTACTTC. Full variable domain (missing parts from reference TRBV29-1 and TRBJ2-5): SAVISQKPSRDICQRGTSLTIQCQVDSQVTMMFWYRQQPGQSLTLIATANQGSEATYESGFVIDKFPISRPNLTFSTLTVSNMSPEDSSIYLCSVREGETQYFGPGTRLLVL.

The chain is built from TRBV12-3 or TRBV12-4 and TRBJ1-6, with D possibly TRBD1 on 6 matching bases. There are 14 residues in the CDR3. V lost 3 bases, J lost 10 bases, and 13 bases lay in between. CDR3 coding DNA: TGTGCCAGCAGTTTGCAGGGGTCAGGATCACCCCTCCACTTT. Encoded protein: CASSLQGSGSPLHF.

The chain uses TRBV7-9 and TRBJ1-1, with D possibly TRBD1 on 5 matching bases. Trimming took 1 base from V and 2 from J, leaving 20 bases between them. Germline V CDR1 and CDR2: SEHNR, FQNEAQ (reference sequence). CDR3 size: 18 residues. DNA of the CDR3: TGTGCCAGCAGCTTAGTCGCGGGCGGCAGGGCACCTAACACTGAAGCTTTCTTT. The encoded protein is CASSLVAGGRAPNTEAFF.

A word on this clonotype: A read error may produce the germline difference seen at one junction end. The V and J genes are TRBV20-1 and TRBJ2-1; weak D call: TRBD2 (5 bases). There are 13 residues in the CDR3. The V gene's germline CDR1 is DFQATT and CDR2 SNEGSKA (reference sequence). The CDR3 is CSARDSIYNEQCF. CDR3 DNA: TGCAGTGCTAGGGACTCGATTTACAATGAGCAGTGCTTC.

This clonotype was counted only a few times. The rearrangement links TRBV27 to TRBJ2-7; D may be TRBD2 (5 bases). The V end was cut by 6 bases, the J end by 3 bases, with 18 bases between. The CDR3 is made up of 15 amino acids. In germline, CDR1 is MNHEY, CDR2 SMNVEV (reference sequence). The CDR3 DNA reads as TGTGCCAGCAGCCCCCTATCGGGGTGGCTCTACGAGCAGTACTTC. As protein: CASSPLSGWLYEQYF.

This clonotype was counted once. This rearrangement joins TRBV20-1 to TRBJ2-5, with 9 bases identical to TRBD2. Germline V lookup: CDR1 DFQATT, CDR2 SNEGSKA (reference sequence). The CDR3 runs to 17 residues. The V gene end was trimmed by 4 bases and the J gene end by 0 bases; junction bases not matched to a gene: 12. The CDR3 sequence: CSAIQSPSGAYQETQYF. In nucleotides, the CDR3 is TGCAGTGCTATTCAGTCGCCTAGCGGGGCGTACCAAGAGACCCAGTACTTC.

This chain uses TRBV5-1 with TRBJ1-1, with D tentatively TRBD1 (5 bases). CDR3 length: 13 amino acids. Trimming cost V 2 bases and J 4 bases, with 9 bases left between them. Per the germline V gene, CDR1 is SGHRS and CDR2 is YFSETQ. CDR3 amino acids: CASSFLGLTEAFF. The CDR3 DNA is TGCGCCAGCAGCTTTTTGGGACTCACTGAAGCTTTCTTT.

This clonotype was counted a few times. CDR3 sequence: CSARSTGVYTEAFF. Here the CDR3 DNA reads TGCAGTGCTAGATCGACAGGGGTGTACACTGAAGCTTTCTTT. V gene TRBV20-1 combines with J gene TRBJ1-1; the match to TRBD1 covers 8 bases. The V gene end was trimmed by 2 bases and the J gene end by 3 bases; junction bases not matched to a gene: 5. The CDR3 extends over 14 amino acids. Germline V gene sequence: CDR1 DFQATT, CDR2 SNEGSKA (reference sequence).

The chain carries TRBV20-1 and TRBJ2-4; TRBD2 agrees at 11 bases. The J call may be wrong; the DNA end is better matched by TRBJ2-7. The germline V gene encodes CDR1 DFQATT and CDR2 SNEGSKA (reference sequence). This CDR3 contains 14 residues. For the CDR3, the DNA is TGCAGTGCTAGTACTAGCGGGAGAGACTACGAGCAGTACTTC. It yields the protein CSASTSGRDYEQYF.

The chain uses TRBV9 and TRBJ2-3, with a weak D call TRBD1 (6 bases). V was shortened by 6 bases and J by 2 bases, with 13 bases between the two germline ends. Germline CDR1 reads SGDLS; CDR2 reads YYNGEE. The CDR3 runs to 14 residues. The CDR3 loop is CASTPQGATDTQYF. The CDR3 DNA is TGTGCCAGCACCCCACAGGGCGCCACAGATACGCAGTATTTT.

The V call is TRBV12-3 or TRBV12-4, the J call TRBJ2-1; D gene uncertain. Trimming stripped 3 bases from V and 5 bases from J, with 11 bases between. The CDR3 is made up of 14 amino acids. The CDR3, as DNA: TGTGCCAGCAGTTTGCCCAGTAGCAACAATGAGCAGTTCTTC. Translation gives CASSLPSSNNEQFF.

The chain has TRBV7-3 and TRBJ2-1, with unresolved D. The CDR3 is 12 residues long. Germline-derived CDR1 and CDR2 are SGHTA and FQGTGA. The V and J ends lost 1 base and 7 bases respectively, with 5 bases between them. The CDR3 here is CASSLNVNEQFF. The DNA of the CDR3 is TGTGCCAGCAGCTTAAATGTGAATGAGCAGTTCTTC.

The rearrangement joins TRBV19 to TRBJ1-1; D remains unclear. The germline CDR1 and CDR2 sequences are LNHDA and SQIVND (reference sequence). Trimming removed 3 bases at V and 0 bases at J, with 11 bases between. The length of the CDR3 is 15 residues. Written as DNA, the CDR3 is TGTGCCAGTAGTATCGATCCGGTCTTGAACACTGAAGCTTTCTTT. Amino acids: CASSIDPVLNTEAFF.

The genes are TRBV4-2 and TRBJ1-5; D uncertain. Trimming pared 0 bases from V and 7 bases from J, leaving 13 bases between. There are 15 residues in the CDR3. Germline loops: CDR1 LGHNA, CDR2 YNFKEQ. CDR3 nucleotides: TGTGCCAGCAGCCAAGATACCGGGGTAGACCAGCCCCAGCATTTT. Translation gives CASSQDTGVDQPQHF.

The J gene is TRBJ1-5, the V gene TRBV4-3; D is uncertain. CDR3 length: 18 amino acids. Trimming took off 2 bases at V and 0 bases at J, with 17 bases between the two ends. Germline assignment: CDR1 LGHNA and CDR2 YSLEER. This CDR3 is CASSQTWGGPNSNQPQHF. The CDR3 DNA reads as TGCGCCAGCAGCCAAACTTGGGGAGGGCCGAATAGCAATCAGCCCCAGCATTTT.

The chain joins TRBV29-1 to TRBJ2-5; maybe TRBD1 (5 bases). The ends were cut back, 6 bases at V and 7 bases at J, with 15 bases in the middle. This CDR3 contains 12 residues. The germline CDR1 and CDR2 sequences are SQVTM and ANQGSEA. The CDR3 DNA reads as TGCAGCGTCCGGGTTACAGGCGGGACCCAGTACTTC. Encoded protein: CSVRVTGGTQYF.

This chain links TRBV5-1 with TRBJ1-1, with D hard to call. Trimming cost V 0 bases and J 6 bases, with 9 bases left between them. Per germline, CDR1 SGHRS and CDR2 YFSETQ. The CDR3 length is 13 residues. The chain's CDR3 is CASSLEPGPEAFF. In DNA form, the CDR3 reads TGCGCCAGCAGCTTGGAACCAGGCCCTGAAGCTTTCTTT.

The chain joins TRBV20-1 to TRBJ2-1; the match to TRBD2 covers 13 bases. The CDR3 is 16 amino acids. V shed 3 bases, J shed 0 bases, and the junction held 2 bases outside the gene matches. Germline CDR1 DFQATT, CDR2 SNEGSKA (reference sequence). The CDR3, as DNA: TGCAGTGCTAGCGGACTAGCGGGGGACTCCTACAATGAGCAGTTCTTC. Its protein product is CSASGLAGDSYNEQFF.

The CDR3 coding sequence is TGCGCCAGCAGCCAAGAGGGCCTAGCGGGAGGCCATACTAGCACAGATACGCAGTATTTT. Its translation is CASSQEGLAGGHTSTDTQYF. The chain uses TRBV4-3 and TRBJ2-3; 11 nucleotides agree with TRBD2. V dropped 0 bases and J dropped 0; count of bases not matched to a gene: 11. The CDR3 is 20 residues long. CDR1 and CDR2 from the germline V gene are LGHNA and YSLEER.